The 20 T cell receptor beta chains in this list originate from one sample, sequenced in a study of Ad26.COV2.S vaccination and SARS-CoV-2 variants. The repertoire was sequenced with immunoSEQ multiplex PCR; TCRdb's copy has only in-frame clones and lacks some. The sample shows approximately 500,000 clones, around nine tenths of them seen only once. Documented treatment: 19 received Ad26.COV2.S at low or high dose, single or two shots; 5 received placebo; per-sample allocation not given. Sampling was done on day 63 after the first vaccine or placebo injection. The sequencing used peripheral blood, collected in a trial of Ad26.COV2.S vaccine versus placebo. These receptors all stem from a person between 18 and 65 years old who received the Ad26.COV2.S COVID-19 vaccine or a placebo.

This clone was seen a few times. The DNA of the CDR3 is TGTGCCAGCAGGCGGACATCAAGCTCCTACAATGAGCAGTTCTTC. Translation gives CASRRTSSSYNEQFF. The gene calls are TRBV6-5 and TRBJ2-1; D is perhaps TRBD1 (5 bases). CDR1 MNHEY and CDR2 SVGAGI come from the germline V gene. The CDR3 runs to 15 residues. V lost 6 bases to trimming and J lost 0 bases, with 12 bases between them.

The rearrangement joins TRBV6-5 to TRBJ1-1; D remains unclear. V was shortened by 4 bases and J by 2 bases, with 8 bases between the two germline ends. This CDR3 has 13 amino acids. From germline, CDR1 is MNHEY and CDR2 SVGAGI. CDR3: CASSFTPNTEAFF. The CDR3 nucleotides read TGTGCCAGCAGTTTTACACCCAACACTGAAGCTTTCTTT.

The DNA for the CDR3 is TGCGCCAGCAGTCCCGACAGGACGGGCTATGGCTACACCTTC. This encodes CASSPDRTGYGYTF. The chain has TRBV4-3 and TRBJ1-2, with D tentatively TRBD1 (6 bases). The CDR3 has 14 amino acids. V dropped 6 bases and J dropped 4 bases, with 15 bases sitting between them. Germline loops: CDR1 LGHNA, CDR2 YSLEER.

V and J are TRBV27 and TRBJ2-3; D is uncertain. Germline V gene data show CDR1 as MNHEY and CDR2 as SMNVEV (reference sequence). CDR3 length: 13 residues. V was trimmed by 4 bases and J by 6 bases, leaving 11 bases between them. The chain's CDR3 is CASSSLTRDTQYF. The CDR3 nucleotides read TGTGCCAGCAGTTCCCTAACCAGGGATACGCAGTATTTT.

The J gene is TRBJ1-2, the V gene TRBV7-9, with D possibly matching TRBD1 (6 bases). This CDR3 is built from 17 residues. The V end lost 1 base, the J end lost 0 bases, and 15 bases lay between the germline ends. Germline V CDR1 and CDR2: SEHNR, FQNEAQ (reference sequence). DNA for the CDR3: TGTGCCAGCAGCTTAGTTGGAGGGGGGCGCTCTAACTATGGCTACACCTTC. It is translated as CASSLVGGGRSNYGYTF.

J is TRBJ1-2 and V is TRBV30; possibly TRBD1 for D (5 bases). The ends were cut back, 1 base at V and 6 bases at J, with 15 bases in the middle. The length of the CDR3 is 14 residues. In germline, CDR1 is GTSNPN, CDR2 SVGIG (reference sequence). The CDR3 nucleotides read TGTGCCTGGAGTGGTGATTGGGGCGTCCATGGCTACACCTTC. Residues: CAWSGDWGVHGYTF.

V usage is TRBV11-2 and J usage is TRBJ1-6, with D tentatively TRBD1 (5 bases). The ends were cut back, 4 bases at V and 0 bases at J, with 16 bases in the middle. Germline V gene sequence: CDR1 SGHAT, CDR2 FQNNGV. CDR3 length equals 18 residues. CDR3 sequence: CASSSFGGGGSYNSPLHF. The CDR3 DNA reads TGTGCCAGCAGCTCGTTTGGGGGTGGAGGCTCCTATAATTCACCCCTCCACTTT.

The V gene is TRBV6-2 or TRBV6-3, the J gene TRBJ1-5, with D hard to call. V was clipped by 4 bases and J by 2 bases, with 12 bases between them. The germline gives CDR1 MNHEY, CDR2 SVGEGT. The CDR3 extends over 15 amino acids. The CDR3: CASSSGLKGNQPQHF. The DNA for the CDR3 is TGTGCCAGCAGTTCAGGACTGAAGGGCAATCAGCCCCAGCATTTT.

CDR3 sequence (DNA): TGCGCCAGCAGCTTGGCCGTTAGCGGGGTTTCCTACAATGAGCAGTTCTTC. Translated, it gives CASSLAVSGVSYNEQFF. The rearrangement joins TRBV5-1 to TRBJ2-1; 8 bases align to TRBD2. Unmatched junction bases numbered 6, after V lost 0 bases and J lost 1 base. The length of the CDR3 is 17 residues. Germline CDR1 and CDR2: SGHRS and YFSETQ.

This sequence joins TRBV6-5 and TRBJ1-6; D is uncertain. CDR3 size: 13 residues. Germline-derived CDR1 and CDR2 are MNHEY and SVGAGI. The V end was cut by 2 bases, the J end by 7 bases, with 6 bases between. CDR3 residues: CASSYRRNSPLHF. The CDR3 DNA reads TGTGCCAGCAGTTACCGACGGAATTCACCCCTCCACTTT.

The chain couples TRBV2 to TRBJ1-5; D ambiguous. The CDR3 totals 14 residues. Germline V gene data show CDR1 as SNHLY and CDR2 as FYNNEI. V was cut by 1 base and J by 5 bases, with 9 bases left in between. CDR3 sequence (DNA): TGTGCCAGCAGTGAAGGAGGGTGGGATCAGCCCCAGCATTTT. Translated: CASSEGGWDQPQHF.

For this clone: The sample contains more than one DNA sequence encoding this CDR3. The chain combines TRBV29-1 with TRBJ2-3; the D gene is possibly TRBD2 (6 bases). Germline CDR1 reads SQVTM; CDR2 reads ANQGSEA. The germline V and J ends were trimmed by 6 bases and 6 bases, with 13 bases remaining between them. This CDR3 spans 12 amino acids. For the CDR3, the DNA is TGCAGCGTGGGACTTGCGGGGGATACGCAGTATTTT. Amino acids: CSVGLAGDTQYF.

The chain couples TRBV4-1 to TRBJ2-7, with D maybe TRBD1 (6 bases). CDR3 length: 17 amino acids. Trimming stripped 0 bases from V and 1 base from J, with 16 bases between. CDR1 is MGHRA, CDR2 YSYEKL, per germline. CDR3 DNA sequence: TGCGCCAGCAGCCAAGATCAAGGGCAGGGGCGTTCCTACGAGCAGTACTTC. It encodes CASSQDQGQGRSYEQYF.

This clone was observed a few times. The chain links TRBV30 to TRBJ1-1; D is unclear. The V and J ends lost 5 bases and 10 bases respectively, with 14 bases between them. CDR1 is GTSNPN, CDR2 SVGIG, per germline (reference sequence). The CDR3 totals 11 residues. The CDR3 DNA is TGTGCCTGGTGGCCTCGGGCTGGAGCTTTCTTT. Translated, it gives CAWWPRAGAFF. Together with reference TRBV30 and TRBJ1-1, the CDR3 gives the full variable domain: SQTIHQWPATLVQPVGSPLSLECTVEGTSNPNLYWYRQAAGRGLQLLFYSVGIGQISSEVPQNLSASRPQDRQFILSSKKLLLSDSGFYLCAWWPRAGAFFGQGTRLTVV.

The chain recombines TRBV27 with TRBJ2-5; TRBD1 matches 8 bases. Germline V CDR1 and CDR2: MNHEY, SMNVEV (reference sequence). The CDR3 covers 15 residues. The V segment lost 6 bases and the J segment 2 bases; nucleotides outside the gene matches: 8. The CDR3: CASRVDRGPQETQYF. Here the CDR3 DNA reads TGTGCCAGCAGGGTAGACAGGGGTCCTCAAGAGACCCAGTACTTC.

The J gene is TRBJ2-3, the V gene TRBV28, with D tentatively TRBD1 (5 bases). The CDR3 runs 14 residues. V lost 8 bases and J lost 0, with 12 bases in between. Germline assignment: CDR1 MDHEN and CDR2 SYDVKM. CDR3 protein: CASGRQGSTDTQYF. CDR3 bases: TGTGCCAGCGGCCGTCAGGGAAGCACAGATACGCAGTATTTT. Based on the CDR3 plus reference TRBV28 and TRBJ2-3, the full variable domain is DVKVTQSSRYLVKRTGEKVFLECVQDMDHENMFWYRQDPGLGLRLIYFSYDVKMKEKGDIPEGYSVSREKKERFSLILESASTNQTSMYLCASGRQGSTDTQYFGPGTRLTVL.

On this clone: Other nucleotide sequences from this sample produce the same CDR3. The V and J genes are TRBV2 and TRBJ1-5, with D unresolved. Trimming removed 4 bases from V and 1 base from J, with 11 bases in between. There are 15 residues in the CDR3. Germline V gene lookup returns CDR1 SNHLY and CDR2 FYNNEI. The CDR3 loop is CASSAEGLSNQPQHF. The CDR3 DNA follows: TGTGCCAGCAGTGCAGAAGGGTTGAGCAATCAGCCCCAGCATTTT.

The chain combines TRBV4-3 with TRBJ2-1; D call uncertain. This CDR3 comprises 16 residues. Per the germline V gene, CDR1 is LGHNA and CDR2 is YSLEER. The germline V and J ends were trimmed by 0 bases and 8 bases, with 17 bases remaining between them. The CDR3 here is CASSQDGVAVSHEQFF. DNA for the CDR3: TGCGCCAGCAGCCAAGATGGGGTGGCTGTATCCCATGAGCAGTTCTTC.

The rearrangement joins TRBV19 to TRBJ2-4, with D hard to call. Trimming took off 9 bases at V and 0 bases at J, with 24 bases between the two ends. This CDR3 spans 18 amino acids. Germline assignment: CDR1 LNHDA and CDR2 SQIVND (reference sequence). DNA of the CDR3: TGTGCCAGGGGCCTGGGTCCCGAGCCTCCTCTAGCCAAAAACATTCAGTACTTC. Protein: CARGLGPEPPLAKNIQYF.

The rearrangement joins TRBV24-1 to TRBJ2-5, with TRBD1 as a possible D gene (5 bases). V shed 4 bases and J shed 5 bases, with 10 bases lying between them. CDR3 length: 13 residues. The V gene's germline CDR1 is KGHDR and CDR2 SFDVKD. The CDR3 region has the DNA TGTGCCACCAGTGAGGGTCCAGGGGAGACCCAGTACTTC. This sequence encodes CATSEGPGETQYF.